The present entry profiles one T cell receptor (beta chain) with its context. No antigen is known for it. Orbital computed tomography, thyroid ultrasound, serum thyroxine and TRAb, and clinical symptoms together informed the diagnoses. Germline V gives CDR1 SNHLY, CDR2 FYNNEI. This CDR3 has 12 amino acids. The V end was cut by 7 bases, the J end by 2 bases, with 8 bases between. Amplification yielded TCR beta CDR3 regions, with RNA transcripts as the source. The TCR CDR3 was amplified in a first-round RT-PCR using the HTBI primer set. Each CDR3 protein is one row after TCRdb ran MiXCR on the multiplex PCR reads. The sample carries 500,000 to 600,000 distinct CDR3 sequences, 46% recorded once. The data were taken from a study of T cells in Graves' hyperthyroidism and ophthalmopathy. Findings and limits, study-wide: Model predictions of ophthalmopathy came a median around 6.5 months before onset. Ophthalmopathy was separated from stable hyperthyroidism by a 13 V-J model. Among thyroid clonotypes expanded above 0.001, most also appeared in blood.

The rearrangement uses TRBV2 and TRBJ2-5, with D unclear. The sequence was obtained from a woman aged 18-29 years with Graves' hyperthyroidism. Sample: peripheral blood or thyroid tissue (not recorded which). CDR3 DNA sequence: TGTGCCAGCACGCGGAAACAAGAGACCCAGTACTTC. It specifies CASTRKQETQYF. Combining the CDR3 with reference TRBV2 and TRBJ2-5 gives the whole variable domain EPEVTQTPSHQVTQMGQEVILRCVPISNHLYFYWYRQILGQKVEFLVSFYNNEISEKSEIFDDQFSVERPDGSNFTLKIRSTKLEDSAMYFCASTRKQETQYFGPGTRLLVL.